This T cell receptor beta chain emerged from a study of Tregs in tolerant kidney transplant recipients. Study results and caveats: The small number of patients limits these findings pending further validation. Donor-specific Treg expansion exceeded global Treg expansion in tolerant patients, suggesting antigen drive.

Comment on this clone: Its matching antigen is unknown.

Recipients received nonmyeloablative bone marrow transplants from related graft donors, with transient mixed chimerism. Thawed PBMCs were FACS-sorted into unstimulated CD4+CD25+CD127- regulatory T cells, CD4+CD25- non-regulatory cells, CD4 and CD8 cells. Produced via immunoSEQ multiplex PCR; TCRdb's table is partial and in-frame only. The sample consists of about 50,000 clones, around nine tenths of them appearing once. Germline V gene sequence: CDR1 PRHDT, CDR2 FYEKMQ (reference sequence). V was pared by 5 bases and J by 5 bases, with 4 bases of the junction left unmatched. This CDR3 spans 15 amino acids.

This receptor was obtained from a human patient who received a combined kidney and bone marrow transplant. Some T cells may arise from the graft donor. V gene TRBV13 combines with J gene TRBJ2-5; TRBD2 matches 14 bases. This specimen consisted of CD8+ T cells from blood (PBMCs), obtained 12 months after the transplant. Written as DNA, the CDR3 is TGTGCCAGCAGCCCGGGACTAGCGGGGGAGGAGACCCAGTACTTC. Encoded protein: CASSPGLAGEETQYF. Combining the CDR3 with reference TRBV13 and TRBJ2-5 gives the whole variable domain AAGVIQSPRHLIKEKRETATLKCYPIPRHDTVYWYQQGPGQDPQFLISFYEKMQSDKGSIPDRFSAQQFSDYHSELNMSSLELGDSALYFCASSPGLAGEETQYFGPGTRLLVL.